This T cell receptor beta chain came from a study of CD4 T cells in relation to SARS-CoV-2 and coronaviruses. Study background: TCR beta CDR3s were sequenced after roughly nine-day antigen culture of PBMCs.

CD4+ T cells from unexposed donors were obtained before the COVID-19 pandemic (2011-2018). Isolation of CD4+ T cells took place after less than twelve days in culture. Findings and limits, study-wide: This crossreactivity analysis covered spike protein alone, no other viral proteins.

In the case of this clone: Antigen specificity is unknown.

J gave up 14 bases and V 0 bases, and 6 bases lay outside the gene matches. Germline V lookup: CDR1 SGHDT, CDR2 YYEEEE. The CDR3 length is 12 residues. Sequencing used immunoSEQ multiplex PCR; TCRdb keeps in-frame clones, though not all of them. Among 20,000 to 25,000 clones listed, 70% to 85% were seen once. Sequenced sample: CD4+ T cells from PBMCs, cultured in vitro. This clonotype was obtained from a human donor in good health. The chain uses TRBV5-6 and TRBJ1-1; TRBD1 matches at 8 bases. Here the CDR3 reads CASSLGTGRWFF. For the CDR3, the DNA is TGTGCCAGCAGCTTGGGGACAGGGAGGTGGTTCTTT.